This T cell receptor beta chain stems from a study of glioma-infiltrating T cells. TCR alpha and beta CDR3 regions were amplified from RNA using iRepertoire nested multiplex PCR. TCRdb called the multiplex PCR reads again in MiXCR, with one record for every CDR3 protein. This repertoire shows roughly 100,000 distinct CDR3 sequences, about 37% found once; its top ten account for 35% to 45%. CDR3 length: 16 residues. J was trimmed by 0 bases and V by 7 bases; bases with no gene match: 10. The germline gives CDR1 MNHNS, CDR2 SASEGT. The source is a human donor with low-grade glioma or glioblastoma, undergoing nonglioma brain surgery, or in good health (not recorded which). The sample comprised glioma tissue, nonneoplastic brain tissue, or PBMCs (not recorded which). V and J are TRBV6-1 and TRBJ2-7; TRBD1 matches at 9 bases. The CDR3 DNA reads as TGTGCCAGCACATTGGCCGGGACAGGGAGCTCCTACGAGCAGTACTTC. Translation: CASTLAGTGSSYEQYF.